This entry lists 10 T cell receptor beta chains sequenced from one sample in a study of spatial heterogeneity in lung cancer. TCRdb independently ran MiXCR on the 5' RACE reads; one entry per CDR3 protein. The sample has about 7,500 distinct CDR3 sequences, nearly 4% seen once. Time point defined: sample taken at primary tumor resection. Without sorting, whole RNA was sequenced from tumor, nontumor lung or frozen PBMC. Sequences were derived from normal lung tissue next to the tumor, sampled at surgery. The receptors come from a female donor with early-stage non-small cell lung cancer.

Concerning this clonotype: This beta chain is a stray sequence in a library constructed for alpha chains; its clone size is not meaningful. The chain has TRBV2 and TRBJ1-1; 11 bases map to TRBD1. CDR1 and CDR2 from the germline V gene are SNHLY and FYNNEI. This CDR3 contains 13 residues. V shed 3 bases, J shed 12 bases, and the junction held 6 bases outside the gene matches. DNA of the CDR3: TGTGCCAGCAGTGACTGGACAGGGGGCGAGACTTTCTTT. It yields the protein CASSDWTGGETFF.

The sample holds many counts of this clonotype. A library made for alpha chains picked up this beta chain off target, so its size means little. DNA for the CDR3: TGTGCCAGCAGCTTGATGCGTCTTGAAGCTTTCTTT. Encoded protein: CASSLMRLEAFF. V usage is TRBV7-3 and J usage is TRBJ1-1; D call uncertain. Germline assignment: CDR1 SGHTA and CDR2 FQGTGA. CDR3 length: 12 amino acids. Trimming shortened V by 3 bases and J by 7 bases, and 9 bases separated the two germline ends.

At least ten counts were recorded for this clonotype. This beta chain came through as a stray read in a library set up for alpha chains, and its size says little. V usage is TRBV9 and J usage is TRBJ1-5; a possible D gene is TRBD1 (6 bases). The V gene's germline CDR1 is SGDLS and CDR2 YYNGEE. This CDR3 comprises 14 residues. Trimming shortened V by 4 bases and J by 3 bases, and 11 bases separated the two germline ends. The CDR3 coding sequence is TGTGCCAGCAGCTTGGGACACCCCAATCAGCCCCAGCATTTT. It codes for CASSLGHPNQPQHF. Filled out from reference TRBV9 and TRBJ1-5, the complete variable domain reads DSGVTQTPKHLITATGQRVTLRCSPRSGDLSVYWYQQSLDQGLQFLIQYYNGEERAKGNILERFSAQQFPDLHSELNLSSLELGDSALYFCASSLGHPNQPQHFGDGTRLSIL.

At least ten counts were recorded for this clonotype. In a library made to pick up alpha chains, this beta chain is a stray read with a size that means little. The chain uses TRBV28 and TRBJ2-7; D gene uncertain. The CDR3 contains 13 residues. Deletions cut 4 bases from V and 1 base from J, with 8 bases between. From germline, CDR1 is MDHEN and CDR2 SYDVKM. The CDR3 nucleotides read TGTGCCAGCAGTTCTGAGGATTCCTACGAGCAGTACTTC. Protein: CASSSEDSYEQYF.

This clonotype is medium-sized within its sample. The size of this beta chain means little, since it is a stray read in a library made for alpha chains. V gene TRBV29-1 combines with J gene TRBJ2-5; D possibly corresponds to TRBD2 (5 bases). Germline lookup yields CDR1 SQVTM and CDR2 ANQGSEA. The CDR3 sequence is 13 residues long. V lost 1 base and J 3 bases, leaving 9 bases between the germline ends. This CDR3 is CSVEAGVEETQYF. As DNA, the CDR3 is TGCAGCGTTGAAGCCGGGGTTGAAGAGACCCAGTACTTC.

By frequency in the sample, this clonotype is medium-sized. The library was built for alpha chains, so this beta chain is an off-target read and its size means little. The chain has TRBV2 and TRBJ2-1, with 11 bases aligning to TRBD2. This CDR3 spans 14 amino acids. V lost 8 bases, J lost 6 bases, and 6 bases stayed unmatched. The germline V gene has CDR1 SNHLY and CDR2 FYNNEI. Written as DNA, the CDR3 is TGTGCCAGCGGGGGGACTAGCGGATCCAATGAGCAGTTCTTC. It is translated as CASGGTSGSNEQFF.

At least ten counts were recorded for this clonotype. Because the library targeted alpha chains, this beta chain is an off-target read whose size means little. V is TRBV12-3 or TRBV12-4 and J is TRBJ2-1; 14 positions match TRBD2. This CDR3 has 18 residues. Trimming cost V 4 bases and J 7 bases; bases outside gene matches: 12. The CDR3 DNA is TGTGCCAGCAGTTCCCGGGGGACTAGCGGGGGCTTGGGAAATGAGCAGTTCTTC. It yields the protein CASSSRGTSGGLGNEQFF.

Many counts were recorded for this clonotype. This beta chain is an off-target read within a library intended for alpha chains, so its frequency means little. The chain recombines TRBV15 with TRBJ1-1; D perhaps matches TRBD1 (6 bases). V gave up 1 base and J gave up 5 bases, with 11 bases separating them. Germline V gene sequence: CDR1 LNHNV, CDR2 YYDKDF (reference sequence). The CDR3 covers 14 residues. For the CDR3, the DNA is TGTGCCACCAGCAGAGTCGCCCAGGGGACTGAAGCTTTCTTT. Translation: CATSRVAQGTEAFF.

Concerning this clonotype itself: Within a library made for alpha chains, this beta chain is off target, and its count is uninformative. The J gene is TRBJ1-1, the V gene TRBV7-2; 9 bases are a match to TRBD1. Germline loops: CDR1 SGHTA, CDR2 FQGNSA. This CDR3 has 15 amino acids. The ends lost 0 bases at V and 4 bases at J; junction bases unmatched: 3. The CDR3 DNA is TGTGCCAGCAGCTTAGCCCGGACAGGGGTCACTGAAGCTTTCTTT. It translates to CASSLARTGVTEAFF.

Many counts were recorded for this clonotype. For a library built for alpha chains, this beta chain is a stray read; little rests on its size. The V and J genes are TRBV7-3 and TRBJ2-2; D ambiguous. Germline V gene lookup returns CDR1 SGHTA and CDR2 FQGTGA. The CDR3 runs 14 residues. Trimming removed 6 bases from V and 5 bases from J, with 13 bases in between. Written as DNA, the CDR3 is TGTGCCAGCAGGGTCCTAGGTTCTACCGGGGAGCTGTTTTTT. Encoded protein: CASRVLGSTGELFF.